This TCR beta chain comes out of a study of radiotherapy plus CTLA-4 blockade in lung cancer (dated by TCRdb to between 2017 and 2018). About the investigation overall: Objective responses occurred in more than 15% of enrolled patients, and around 29% achieved disease control. Study-wide findings and limitations: After treatment with radiotherapy and ipilimumab, TCR clones that came from tumors expanded in the peripheral blood. Early dynamic changes in blood T cell clones, together with increased serum interferon-beta after radiation, were reported as the strongest predictors of response.

Comment on this clone: The target of this receptor is not known. It has no much larger one-base neighbor in the sample; base qualities were not kept.

Reading the germline V gene gives CDR1 SNHLY and CDR2 FYNNEI. Including the terminal cysteine and phenylalanine, the CDR3 comprises 13 residues. The kept DNA is CDR3 alone, 39 bases in frame from the first base. The junction shows trimming of 4 bases on V and 5 bases on J, plus 12 bases between the germline ends. The study evaluated CTLA-4 blockade (ipilimumab) given together with focal radiation therapy in patients who had chemo-refractory metastatic non-small-cell lung cancer. The library was generated by the immunoSEQ multiplex PCR assay. The clones in this table, taken by TCRdb from immuneACCESS, are in-frame only. Not every clone is retained; where verified, under half of the shortfall comes from an unresolved V gene, and the cause of the rest is unknown. Here the sample has over 50,000 clones; around 80% occur a single time. The leading ten clones occupy roughly 15% of the sample.

The sequenced sample was peripheral blood, obtained from a patient treated with radiotherapy plus ipilimumab. The source is a human donor with non-small cell lung cancer who had a complete response to radiotherapy plus ipilimumab. The rearrangement joined TRBV2 to TRBJ2-7; a tentative D match to TRBD1 spans 5 bases. The nucleotide sequence is TGTGCCAGCAGTGTAGGGGCTGACGACGAGCAGTACTTC. The resulting protein is CASSVGADDEQYF.